This T cell receptor beta chain was obtained from a study of blood T cell repertoires in COVID-19. This table comes from immunoSEQ multiplex PCR, and its TCRdb copy is limited to in-frame clones, with some not included. The data show around 280,000 clones, about 89% seen once. Cohort assignment relied on participant-reported clinical history. Donors of Cohort 3 who recovered were those that had two negative PCRs, clearance, or symptom resolution. CDR1 is SGHAT, CDR2 FQNNGV, per germline. Trimming cost V 4 bases and J 8 bases, with 17 bases left between them. CDR3 length equals 14 residues. Specimen: PBMCs or T cells enriched from blood (not recorded which). The sequence was collected from a woman aged 40 to 50 who had recovered from COVID-19. The chain combines TRBV11-2 with TRBJ1-1, with a weak D call TRBD1 (5 bases). DNA for the CDR3: TGTGCCAGCAGCTCCCGGTCAATGGGGCTGGAAGCTTTCTTT. Translated: CASSSRSMGLEAFF.